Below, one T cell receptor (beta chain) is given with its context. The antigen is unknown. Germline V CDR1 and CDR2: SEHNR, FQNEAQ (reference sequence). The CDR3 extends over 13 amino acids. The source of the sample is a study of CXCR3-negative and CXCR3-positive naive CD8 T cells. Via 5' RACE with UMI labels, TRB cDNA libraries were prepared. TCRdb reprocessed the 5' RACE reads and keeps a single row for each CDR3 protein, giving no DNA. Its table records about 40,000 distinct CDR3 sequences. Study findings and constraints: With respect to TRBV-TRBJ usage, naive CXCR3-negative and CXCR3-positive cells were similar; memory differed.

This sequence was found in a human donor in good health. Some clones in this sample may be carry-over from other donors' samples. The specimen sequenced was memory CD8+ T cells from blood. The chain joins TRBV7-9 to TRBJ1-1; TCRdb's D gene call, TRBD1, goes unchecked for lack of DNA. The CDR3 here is CASSPGRPEESFF.